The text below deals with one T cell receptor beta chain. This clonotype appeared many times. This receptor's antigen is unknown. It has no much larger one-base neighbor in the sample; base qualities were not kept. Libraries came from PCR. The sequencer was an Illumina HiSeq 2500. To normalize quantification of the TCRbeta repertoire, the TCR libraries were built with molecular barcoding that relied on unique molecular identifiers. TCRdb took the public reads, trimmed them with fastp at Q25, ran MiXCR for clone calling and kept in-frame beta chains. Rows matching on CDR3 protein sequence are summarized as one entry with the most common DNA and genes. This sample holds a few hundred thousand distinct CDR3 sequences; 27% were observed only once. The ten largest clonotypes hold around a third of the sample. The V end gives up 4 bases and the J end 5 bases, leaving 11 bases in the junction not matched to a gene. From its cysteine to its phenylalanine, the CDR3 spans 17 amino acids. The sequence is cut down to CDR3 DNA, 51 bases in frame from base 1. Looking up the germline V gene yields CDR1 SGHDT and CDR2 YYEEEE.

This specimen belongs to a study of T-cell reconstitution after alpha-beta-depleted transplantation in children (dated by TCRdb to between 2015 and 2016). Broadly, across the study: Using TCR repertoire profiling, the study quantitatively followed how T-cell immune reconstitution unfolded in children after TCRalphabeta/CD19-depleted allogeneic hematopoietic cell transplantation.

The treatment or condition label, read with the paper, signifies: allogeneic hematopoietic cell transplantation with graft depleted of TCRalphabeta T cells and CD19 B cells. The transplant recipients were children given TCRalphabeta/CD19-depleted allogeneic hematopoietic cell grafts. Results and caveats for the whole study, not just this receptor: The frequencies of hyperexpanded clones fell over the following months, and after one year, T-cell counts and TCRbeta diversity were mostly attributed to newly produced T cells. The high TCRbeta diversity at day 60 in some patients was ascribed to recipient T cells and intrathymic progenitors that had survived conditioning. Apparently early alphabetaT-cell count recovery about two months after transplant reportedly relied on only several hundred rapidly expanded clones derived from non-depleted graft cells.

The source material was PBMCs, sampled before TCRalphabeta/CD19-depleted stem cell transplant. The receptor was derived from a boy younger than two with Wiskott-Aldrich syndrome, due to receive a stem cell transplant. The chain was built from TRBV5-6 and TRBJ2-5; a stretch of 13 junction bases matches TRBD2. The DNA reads TGTGCCAGCAGCCTTCGGACTAGCGGGAGAGGTATTGAGACCCAGTACTTC. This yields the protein CASSLRTSGRGIETQYF.